This TCR beta chain comes out of a study of T cells in Graves' hyperthyroidism and ophthalmopathy. Study context: Peripheral blood samples were taken at initial diagnosis, prior to any treatment. Broader study findings: From stable hyperthyroidism, ophthalmopathy was set apart by a 13 V-J model.

As for this clonotype: The target antigen is unknown.

It was RNA transcripts that yielded the amplified TCR beta CDR3 regions. A first-round RT-PCR of the TCR CDR3 used the HTBI primer set. A single record per CDR3 protein comes from TCRdb applying MiXCR to the multiplex PCR reads. The sample contains roughly 100,000 distinct CDR3 sequences, around 52% of which appear only once. Over 18 months, lack of ophthalmopathy progression marked Graves' hyperthyroidism as stable. Patients having uncontrolled infection, another autoimmune disease, pregnancy or lactation were not included. Germline-derived CDR1 and CDR2 are SQVTM and ANQGSEA. This CDR3 comprises 14 residues. Trimming cost V 5 bases and J 4 bases; bases outside gene matches: 3.

The specimen sequenced was blood. This chain connects TRBV29-1 to TRBJ1-4; 11 nucleotides align to TRBD1. The TCR originated in a woman aged 40 to 50 with Graves' hyperthyroidism. The CDR3 reads CSVPGQGGNEKLFF. CDR3 sequence (DNA): TGCAGCGTTCCGGGACAGGGGGGTAATGAAAAACTGTTTTTT.